These 22 T cell receptor beta chains originate from one sample sequenced in a study of blood T cells in healthy people across ages. Primers used in a second PCR of roughly 7 to 12 cycles were a sample-barcoded 5' primer and a J-beta primer mix. TCRdb passed the 5' RACE reads through MiXCR, listing each CDR3 protein once. The sample includes roughly 1,500,000 distinct CDR3 sequences, almost 35% of them seen just once. The sample comprised blood. These receptors were obtained from a woman aged 25 to 39 in good health.

The chain has TRBV20-1 and TRBJ2-1; 9 nucleotides agree with TRBD2. From germline, CDR1 is DFQATT and CDR2 SNEGSKA (reference sequence). This CDR3 is 14 amino acids long. J was trimmed by 7 bases and V by 5 bases; bases with no gene match: 9. The CDR3 here is CSAHGTSKLNEQFF. In DNA, the CDR3 is TGCAGTGCTCATGGGACTAGCAAACTAAATGAGCAGTTCTTC.

This clonotype was found a few times. The rearrangement links TRBV4-1 to TRBJ2-3, with 7 positions matching TRBD1. Germline trimming cut 3 bases from V and 6 bases from J; bases unmatched to any gene: 12. The germline V gene has CDR1 MGHRA and CDR2 YSYEKL. The CDR3 runs 16 residues. CDR3 DNA sequence: TGCGCCAGCAGCCATCCAGCCCTGACAGGGACCGATACGCAGTATTTT. Translation: CASSHPALTGTDTQYF.

V gene TRBV3-1 combines with J gene TRBJ2-5, with 7 positions matching TRBD2. The CDR3 has 15 amino acids. The germline gives CDR1 LGHDT, CDR2 YNNKEL (reference sequence). The J segment lost 5 bases and the V segment lost 0 bases, leaving 6 bases of the junction unmatched. Here the CDR3 DNA reads TGTGCCAGCAGCCAAGACAGCGGGACGGGGGAGACCCAGTACTTC. It encodes CASSQDSGTGETQYF.

The chain couples TRBV25-1 to TRBJ2-5, with 7 bases lining up with TRBD1. Germline V gene lookup returns CDR1 MGHDK and CDR2 SYGVNS. Unmatched junction bases numbered 6, after V lost 3 bases and J lost 5 bases. The CDR3 loop spans 14 amino acids. This CDR3 reads CASSETGLKETQYF. In DNA, the CDR3 is TGTGCCAGCAGTGAGACAGGGTTGAAGGAGACCCAGTACTTC.

V usage is TRBV10-3 and J usage is TRBJ2-7; 7 positions match TRBD1. Looked up from germline, CDR1 is ENHRY and CDR2 is SYGVKD. The CDR3 contains 14 residues. Trimming at V came to 2 bases and at J to 12 bases, leaving 13 bases not matched to a gene. CDR3 nucleotide sequence: TGTGCCATCAGTGAGGGAGGACAGGCCCCCCTTTGGTACTTC. Its translation: CAISEGGQAPLWYF.

V is TRBV4-1 and J is TRBJ2-7, with D possibly being TRBD1 (5 bases). The V and J ends lost 0 bases and 7 bases respectively, with 19 bases between them. This CDR3 spans 16 amino acids. Germline V lookup: CDR1 MGHRA, CDR2 YSYEKL. This CDR3 is CASSQDSQATLQEQYF. In nucleotides, the CDR3 is TGCGCCAGCAGCCAAGATTCACAGGCTACCCTCCAGGAGCAGTACTTC.

This clonotype was detected many times. The chain recombines TRBV6-6 with TRBJ2-5, with a possible D match to TRBD1 (6 bases). The CDR3 spans 13 residues. Trimming shortened V by 6 bases and J by 5 bases, and 13 bases separated the two germline ends. CDR1 is MNHNY, CDR2 SVGAGI, per germline (reference sequence). CDR3 sequence reads: CASSRDNRETQYF. The CDR3 nucleotides read TGTGCCAGCAGCCGGGACAACCGGGAGACCCAGTACTTC.

Only a few counts were recorded for this clonotype. The rearrangement joins TRBV18 to TRBJ1-2; 8 nucleotides agree with TRBD1. CDR3 length equals 17 residues. V dropped 4 bases and J dropped 1; count of bases not matched to a gene: 11. Germline CDR1 KGHSH, CDR2 LQKENI. DNA for the CDR3: TGTGCCAGCTCACTCGGGACAGGTGAAACAGATAACTATGGCTACACCTTC. Translating it yields CASSLGTGETDNYGYTF.

In this sample, this clonotype turned up a few times. The chain employs TRBV10-2 and TRBJ2-7; D unclear. V lost 8 bases, J lost 2 bases, and 10 bases lay in between. The length of the CDR3 is 12 residues. Germline loops: CDR1 WSHSY, CDR2 SAAADI. In DNA, the CDR3 is TGCGCCAGCCGTCTCTCAACCTACGAGCAGTACTTC. Amino acid sequence: CASRLSTYEQYF.

The chain recombines TRBV20-1 with TRBJ2-1; TRBD2 matches at 8 bases. CDR1 and CDR2 from the germline V gene are DFQATT and SNEGSKA (reference sequence). This CDR3 has 16 residues. V trimming: 0 bases; J trimming: 4 bases; junction bases outside the gene matches: 8. The CDR3 region has the DNA TGCAGTGCTAGAGACCTGGTGGTAGCGGGATACAATGAGCAGTTCTTC. Its translation: CSARDLVVAGYNEQFF.

This clonotype has only a few counts. This chain connects TRBV14 to TRBJ2-7, with a possible D match to TRBD2 (5 bases). CDR3 length equals 16 residues. The germline V gene encodes CDR1 SGHDN and CDR2 FVKESK. V lost 0 bases and J lost 0, with 12 bases in between. The CDR3 region is CASSQDGPLASYEQYF. CDR3 nucleotide sequence: TGTGCCAGCAGCCAAGACGGTCCCCTAGCCTCCTACGAGCAGTACTTC.

CDR3 sequence reads: CASSPTGGLGNQPQHF. The DNA for the CDR3 is TGTGCCAGCAGTCCGACGGGGGGGCTTGGCAATCAGCCCCAGCATTTT. The chain combines TRBV28 with TRBJ1-5, with TRBD1 as a possible D gene (6 bases). This CDR3 contains 16 residues. Trimming removed 5 bases from V and 2 bases from J, with 16 bases in between. The germline CDR1 and CDR2 sequences are MDHEN and SYDVKM.

The CDR3 spells CASSFRGGGSQPQHF. The CDR3 DNA follows: TGTGCCAGCAGTTTTCGGGGGGGAGGGTCTCAGCCCCAGCATTTT. This chain joins TRBV12-3 or TRBV12-4 and TRBJ1-5; tentatively, D is TRBD1 (5 bases). V lost 3 bases and J lost 6, with 15 bases in between. The CDR3 spans 15 residues.

The CDR3 sequence: CASKVRGSAETQYF. CDR3 nucleotides: TGTGCCAGTAAGGTCAGGGGGAGCGCAGAGACCCAGTACTTC. V and J are TRBV19 and TRBJ2-7; 7 bases fit TRBD1. The J call may be incorrect, as the DNA end agrees better with TRBJ2-5. The CDR3 is 14 amino acids. Germline CDR1 LNHDA, CDR2 SQIVND (reference sequence).

This clonotype appeared a few times. The chain couples TRBV10-3 to TRBJ2-5; D gene ambiguous. The V gene lost 7 bases and the J gene lost 11 bases, with 20 bases spanning the gap. This CDR3 has 13 residues. Looked up from germline, CDR1 is ENHRY and CDR2 is SYGVKD. The CDR3 region has the DNA TGTGCCATCATCGGTAGGGAACAGATGGAGCAGTACTTC. Protein: CAIIGREQMEQYF.

The V and J genes are TRBV3-1 and TRBJ2-5; tentative D call: TRBD1 (5 bases). Germline loops: CDR1 LGHDT, CDR2 YNNKEL (reference sequence). The CDR3 spans 12 residues. Trimming stripped 8 bases from V and 5 bases from J, with 12 bases between. CDR3 amino acids: CASGKNRETQYF. The DNA for the CDR3 is TGTGCCAGCGGGAAAAACAGGGAGACCCAGTACTTC.

The chain links TRBV6-6 to TRBJ2-2; no firm D call. Germline values: CDR1 MNHNY, CDR2 SVGAGI (reference sequence). Deletions cut 7 bases from V and 6 bases from J, with 6 bases between. The CDR3 runs 11 residues. As DNA, the CDR3 is TGTGCCAGCACCCTATCCGGGGAGCTGTTTTTT. Its translation: CASTLSGELFF.

This clonotype was counted a few times. V usage is TRBV13 and J usage is TRBJ2-1, with D unclear. The germline V gene has CDR1 PRHDT and CDR2 FYEKMQ (reference sequence). The CDR3 has 14 amino acids. The V end was cut by 4 bases, the J end by 6 bases, with 13 bases between. DNA of the CDR3: TGTGCCAGCAGCTCCAGGCAGGAATTCAATGAGCAGTTCTTC. Protein product: CASSSRQEFNEQFF. The whole variable domain, remainder taken from reference TRBV13 and TRBJ2-1, is AAGVIQSPRHLIKEKRETATLKCYPIPRHDTVYWYQQGPGQDPQFLISFYEKMQSDKGSIPDRFSAQQFSDYHSELNMSSLELGDSALYFCASSSRQEFNEQFFGPGTRLTVL.

Of note for this clonotype: The junction does not match germline at one end; this may be a read error. The chain uses TRBV4-1 and TRBJ1-2; maybe TRBD1 (5 bases). CDR3 size: 11 residues. Looked up from germline, CDR1 is MGHRA and CDR2 is YSYEKL. In nucleotides, the CDR3 is TGCGCCAGCGGGGGTGACTATGGCTGCACCTTC. It specifies CASGGDYGCTF.

The chain uses TRBV21-1 and TRBJ2-1; the table's D call, TRBD2, was not checked against the DNA. TRBV21-1 is a recognized pseudogene. The CDR3 has 18 residues. CDR3 sequence: CASSSKRAGAHLDNEQFF. The CDR3 region has the DNA TGTGCCAGCTCATCTAAACGAGCGGGAGCTCACCTTGACAATGAGCAGTTCTTC.

The chain combines TRBV20-1 with TRBJ2-3, with D possibly matching TRBD2 (6 bases). CDR1 and CDR2 from the germline V gene are DFQATT and SNEGSKA (reference sequence). This CDR3 has 15 residues. The germline V and J ends were trimmed by 6 bases and 3 bases, with 19 bases remaining between them. Here the CDR3 DNA reads TGCAGTGCCACTGTAGGGGCGGGGAAAACAGATACGCAGTATTTT. This encodes CSATVGAGKTDTQYF.

Ten or more counts support this clonotype. The CDR3 DNA follows: TGTGCCAGCAGTTCGGTCTACGAGCAGTACTTC. Translating it yields CASSSVYEQYF. The chain combines TRBV28 with TRBJ2-7; D gene unclear. CDR1 is MDHEN and CDR2 is SYDVKM in the germline V gene. The V gene lost 4 bases and the J gene lost 3 bases, with 4 bases spanning the gap. The CDR3 has 11 residues.